Listed here is a single T cell receptor (beta chain). Antigen: not known. The sample is drawn from a study of cytomegalovirus exposure and HLA in healthy donors. Overall study findings and caveats: In the analysis, some V segments, TRBV6-2 and TRBV6-3 included, were excluded as indistinguishable. Through in vitro validation, three CMV-associated chains were shown to be specific for CMV antigens. Per published accounts, TCR beta sequences correctly predicted the HLA-A and HLA-B alleles of most subjects.

60 Vbeta and 13 Jbeta primers were used in PCR. Assay used: immunoSEQ multiplex PCR; TCRdb lists only in-frame clones, some missing. The sample has 150,000 to 200,000 clones, approximately 79% seen once. From germline, CDR1 is SGHRS and CDR2 YFSETQ. V lost 0 bases and J 0 bases, leaving 4 bases between the germline ends. The CDR3 totals 15 residues. The sequenced sample consisted of PBMCs. The chain combines TRBV5-1 with TRBJ2-6; unclear D gene. This sequence was found in a woman aged 45 to 65 in good health and CMV-seropositive. The CDR3 is CASSLVSSGANVLTF. Written as DNA, the CDR3 is TGCGCCAGCAGCTTGGTTAGCTCTGGGGCCAACGTCCTGACTTTC.